What follows are 18 T cell receptor beta chains derived from one specimen sequenced in a study of blood T cell repertoires in COVID-19 (dated by TCRdb to 2019 to 2021). Library construction relied on the immunoSEQ multiplex PCR assay. TCRdb's version of the immuneACCESS table is confined to in-frame rearrangements and falls short of the full clone set. An unresolved V gene accounts for under half of the shortfall where checked; the remainder is of unknown origin. Recorded for this sample are 120,000 to 150,000 clones; around 80% of them occurred a single time. The ten largest clones represent around 13% of the sample. Sequenced material: peripheral blood. Receptor source: a man aged 60 to 69 with active or convalescent COVID-19.

The chain uses TRBV5-1 and TRBJ1-1; D possibly corresponds to TRBD1 (5 bases). The germline CDR1 and CDR2 sequences are SGHRS and YFSETQ. V gave up 0 bases and J gave up 10 bases, with 19 bases separating them. The CDR3 extends over 15 amino acids. The CDR3, as DNA: TGCGCCAGCAGCTTGGGAGCCGACAGCGCCGTCGGAGCTTTCTTT. Translated, it gives CASSLGADSAVGAFF.

This sequence joins TRBV7-2 and TRBJ1-1, with TRBD1 as a possible D gene (6 bases). The germline CDR1 and CDR2 sequences are SGHTA and FQGNSA. The CDR3 is 13 residues long. Trimming took off 5 bases at V and 1 base at J, with 8 bases between the two ends. Here the CDR3 reads CASSRDKNTEAFF. DNA of the CDR3: TGTGCCAGCAGCCGGGACAAGAACACTGAAGCTTTCTTT.

This clone showed up just once. This rearrangement joins TRBV10-3 to TRBJ2-1; 7 positions match TRBD2. V gave up 2 bases and J gave up 2 bases; unmatched junction bases: 6. This CDR3 region has 16 residues. CDR1 is ENHRY and CDR2 is SYGVKD in the germline V gene. CDR3 in amino acids: CAISEVTSRTYNEQFF. CDR3 in DNA: TGTGCCATCAGTGAGGTGACTAGCAGAACCTACAATGAGCAGTTCTTC.

This chain links TRBV20-1 with TRBJ2-5; weak D call: TRBD2 (5 bases). V lost 8 bases and J lost 7, with 14 bases in between. CDR3 length: 11 amino acids. From germline, CDR1 is DFQATT and CDR2 SNEGSKA (reference sequence). The CDR3 reads CSQDRGGTQYF. DNA of the CDR3: TGCAGTCAGGACCGCGGAGGGACCCAGTACTTC.

This clone was seen a handful of times. The chain joins TRBV7-9 to TRBJ1-3; D is ambiguous. The V and J ends lost 5 bases and 3 bases respectively, with 11 bases between them. The CDR3 is 14 amino acids. Germline V gene data show CDR1 as SEHNR and CDR2 as FQNEAQ (reference sequence). CDR3 DNA: TGTGCCAGCAGCCCCTTTCTAGGTGGAAACACCATATATTTT. It codes for CASSPFLGGNTIYF.

This clone was picked up a small number of times. The genes are TRBV4-2 and TRBJ1-5; 8 bases align to TRBD1. V lost 1 base to trimming and J lost 9 bases; unmatched junction nucleotides: 8. This CDR3 is built from 15 residues. Germline values: CDR1 LGHNA, CDR2 YNFKEQ. In DNA form, the CDR3 reads TGTGCCAGCAGCCAAGTTGCGACAGGGGATAGGCCCCAGCATTTT. Translating gives CASSQVATGDRPQHF.

This chain links TRBV29-1 with TRBJ1-5; TRBD1 matches at 7 bases. The CDR3 runs 13 residues. CDR1 is SQVTM, CDR2 ANQGSEA, per germline. V lost 8 bases and J lost 4; bases outside the gene matches: 8. Here the CDR3 reads CSYATGANQPQHF. In nucleotides, the CDR3 is TGCAGCTACGCCACAGGGGCAAATCAGCCCCAGCATTTT.

This clone was seen at least ten times. The chain employs TRBV2 and TRBJ1-2; D is possibly TRBD1 (6 bases). Germline values: CDR1 SNHLY, CDR2 FYNNEI. The V end was cut by 9 bases, the J end by 2 bases, with 16 bases between. CDR3 size: 14 residues. CDR3 DNA: TGTGCCAGTAACCCGGGACATTTCAACTATGGCTACACCTTC. Translation: CASNPGHFNYGYTF.

The V gene is TRBV6-2 or TRBV6-3, the J gene TRBJ2-3, with TRBD2 matching 10 bases. Germline CDR1 MNHEY, CDR2 SVGEGT. There are 18 residues in the CDR3. V shed 0 bases, J shed 3 bases, and the junction held 9 bases outside the gene matches. The CDR3 loop reads CASSYSRITSGTTDTQYF. CDR3 DNA: TGTGCCAGCAGTTACTCCCGAATAACTAGCGGGACGACAGATACGCAGTATTTT.

The chain has TRBV6-5 and TRBJ1-2, with D possibly being TRBD1 (5 bases). The germline V and J ends were trimmed by 7 bases and 4 bases, with 7 bases remaining between them. Germline V gives CDR1 MNHEY, CDR2 SVGAGI. This CDR3 has 11 residues. CDR3 region: CASTTGYGYTF. For the CDR3, the DNA is TGTGCCAGCACCACAGGCTATGGCTACACCTTC.

This clone was recorded a few times. The chain couples TRBV3-1 (or the pseudogene TRBV3-2) to TRBJ2-3, with 7 bases matching TRBD2. Trimming took 1 base from V and 4 from J; bases not matched to a gene: 5. The CDR3 loop spans 15 amino acids. Looked up from germline, CDR1 is LGHDT and CDR2 is YNNKEL (reference sequence). CDR3: CASSQAGLVSDTQYF. The DNA for the CDR3 is TGTGCCAGCAGCCAAGCAGGACTAGTGTCAGATACGCAGTATTTT.

The rearrangement uses TRBV21-1 and TRBJ2-6; the DNA was not used to check the table's D call, TRBD1. TRBV21-1 is annotated as a pseudogene. The CDR3 runs to 22 residues. The CDR3 DNA reads TGTGCCAGCAGCAAAAGGAAGGTAGTGGGGAACAGGCATGGCTCTGGGGCCAACGTCCTGACTTTC. Protein product: CASSKRKVVGNRHGSGANVLTF.

This rearrangement joins TRBV10-2 to TRBJ2-5; a possible D gene is TRBD2 (5 bases). The CDR3 length is 14 residues. The germline V and J ends were trimmed by 5 bases and 4 bases, with 14 bases remaining between them. CDR1 is WSHSY, CDR2 SAAADI, per germline. CDR3 in DNA: TGCGCCAGCAGTAGGTCTGGACTGGGAGAGACCCAGTACTTC. It codes for CASSRSGLGETQYF.

The chain is built from TRBV19 and TRBJ2-3; D is ambiguous. The CDR3 loop spans 14 amino acids. The V gene's germline CDR1 is LNHDA and CDR2 SQIVND (reference sequence). V was shortened by 4 bases and J by 0 bases, with 8 bases between the two germline ends. In DNA, the CDR3 is TGTGCCAGTAGTAAGAACACCAGCACAGATACGCAGTATTTT. Translating gives CASSKNTSTDTQYF.

This clone occurred many times. This rearrangement joins TRBV13 to TRBJ2-1, with D unresolved. The CDR3 is 13 residues long. Germline CDR1 and CDR2: PRHDT and FYEKMQ (reference sequence). Trimming shortened V by 2 bases and J by 5 bases, and 7 bases separated the two germline ends. CDR3 region: CASSLNPNNEQFF. CDR3 DNA sequence: TGTGCCAGCAGCTTAAATCCAAACAATGAGCAGTTCTTC.

V usage is TRBV6-5 and J usage is TRBJ1-5; no definite D call. The CDR3 runs 13 residues. Per the germline V gene, CDR1 is MNHEY and CDR2 is SVGAGI. Trimming cost V 4 bases and J 9 bases, with 13 bases left between them. As DNA, the CDR3 is TGTGCCAGCAGTTCTATTACGACGGGGCCCCAGCATTTT. This translates into CASSSITTGPQHF.

The chain is built from TRBV4-1 and TRBJ2-2; D perhaps matches TRBD1 (5 bases). The CDR3 sequence is 17 residues long. The V gene lost 1 base and the J gene lost 1 base, with 13 bases spanning the gap. CDR1 and CDR2 (germline): MGHRA, YSYEKL. CDR3: CASSQGLTGLNTGELFF. CDR3 coding DNA: TGCGCCAGCAGCCAAGGTTTAACAGGCCTGAACACCGGGGAGCTGTTTTTT.

In this sample, this clone turned up once. The CDR3 nucleotides read TGCAGCGTTGAATGGGCCGGGGGCACTGAAGCTTTCTTT. This translates into CSVEWAGGTEAFF. The genes are TRBV29-1 and TRBJ1-1; perhaps TRBD1 as D (5 bases). The CDR3 length is 13 residues. Trimming removed 2 bases from V and 4 bases from J, with 11 bases in between. Germline assignment: CDR1 SQVTM and CDR2 ANQGSEA.